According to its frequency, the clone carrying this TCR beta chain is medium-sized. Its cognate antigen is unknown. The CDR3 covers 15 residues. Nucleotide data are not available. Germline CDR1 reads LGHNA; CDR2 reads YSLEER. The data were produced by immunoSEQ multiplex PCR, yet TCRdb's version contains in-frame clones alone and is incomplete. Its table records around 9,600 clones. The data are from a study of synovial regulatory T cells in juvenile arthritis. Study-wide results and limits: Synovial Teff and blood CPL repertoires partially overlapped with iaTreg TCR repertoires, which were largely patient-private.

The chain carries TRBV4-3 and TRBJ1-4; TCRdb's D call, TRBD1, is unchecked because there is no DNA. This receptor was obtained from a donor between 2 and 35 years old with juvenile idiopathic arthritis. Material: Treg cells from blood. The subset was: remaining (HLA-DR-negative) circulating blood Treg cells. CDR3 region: CASSQNRGLGEKLFF.